This T cell receptor beta chain is drawn from a study of shared clonotypes between healthy human individuals. The V gene end was trimmed by 3 bases and the J gene end by 4 bases; junction bases not matched to a gene: 6. Germline lookup yields CDR1 KGHSH and CDR2 LQKENI. The CDR3 totals 15 residues. The run depth of the assay was deep. The method was immunoSEQ multiplex PCR; TCRdb's version includes in-frame clones alone and lacks a portion of them. The top ten clones hold 1.2% of a sample with about 1,500,000 clones, roughly 96% of them seen once. On this clone itself: Its antigen is not known.

Study-level findings and limits: Non-shared clonotypes displayed generation probabilities falling below those of clonotypes present in all four donors.

CD45RA-negative memory and CD45RA+ naive subsets were split from the CD4+ cells. Sample: naive CD4+ T cells sorted from blood. Subset indicated: CD45RA+ positively selected. V gene TRBV18 combines with J gene TRBJ2-7; TRBD1 matches 10 bases. The sequence came from a man aged 30-40 years in good health. The CDR3 sequence: CASSPNRDRGYEQYF. DNA for the CDR3: TGTGCCAGCTCACCCAACCGGGACAGGGGTTACGAGCAGTACTTC.